This TCR beta chain was retrieved from a study of blood T cell repertoires in COVID-19. The ends lost 5 bases at V and 1 base at J; junction bases unmatched: 6. There are 15 residues in the CDR3. Germline V gene sequence: CDR1 SGHNT, CDR2 YYREEE (reference sequence). Data came from immunoSEQ multiplex PCR; TCRdb stores just in-frame clones and leaves some out. The sample gives roughly 100,000 clones, 89% of which show up once; more than 15% is in the top ten. Sequencing was performed on peripheral blood. The J gene is TRBJ2-5, the V gene TRBV5-4; 9 nucleotides match TRBD2. The receptor comes from an elderly woman in a cohort sampled during active COVID-19. The CDR3 DNA is TGTGCCAGCAGGGGTCTAGCGGGGCGCCAAGAGACCCAGTACTTC. Translating it yields CASRGLAGRQETQYF.